Listed below are T cell receptor beta chains from one sample, sequenced in a study of tumor-infiltrating lymphocytes in primary liver carcinoma. TCRdb re-called the multiplex PCR reads with MiXCR, one entry per CDR3 protein. Here the sample spans 99,000 or so distinct CDR3 sequences, roughly 80% being singletons. Input material: liver tumor tissue from sampling region 3. The receptors were sampled from a man between 40 and 49 years old with primary liver carcinoma and hepatitis B virus infection. Both conserved end residues are trimmed from each CDR3. Fields, in order: CDR3 length, V gene, CDR3 protein.

CDR3 length: 10; V gene: TRBV6-2/TRBV6-3; CDR3 protein: ARGTGNTEAF
CDR3 length: 15; V gene: TRBV28; CDR3 protein: ASSLRDSPLRANVLT
CDR3 length: 10; V gene: TRBV11-2; CDR3 protein: ASSPWADAQY
CDR3 length: 12; V gene: TRBV5-1; CDR3 protein: ASSLGANQETQY
CDR3 length: 14; V gene: TRBV11-2; CDR3 protein: ASSLVIGRATDTQC
CDR3 length: 13; V gene: TRBV12-3/TRBV12-4; CDR3 protein: ACSKFSAGSYEQY
CDR3 length: 13; V gene: TRBV6-2/TRBV6-3; CDR3 protein: DCSTPTGTQETQY
CDR3 length: 12; V gene: TRBV4-2; CDR3 protein: ASNPTGGDQPQH
CDR3 length: 14; V gene: TRBV12-3/TRBV12-4; CDR3 protein: TSSLGTGGLRETQY
CDR3 length: 11; V gene: TRBV5-5; CDR3 protein: TSRVPGPSGYT
CDR3 length: 12; V gene: TRBV5-4; CDR3 protein: ASSLAGGNQPQL
CDR3 length: 13; V gene: TRBV12-3/TRBV12-4; CDR3 protein: ASSRLGAGLNEQF
CDR3 length: 15; V gene: TRBV11-2; CDR3 protein: ASSLIGVRGGNQPQH
CDR3 length: 12; V gene: TRBV4-2; CDR3 protein: ASSRERSTGELF
CDR3 length: 10; V gene: TRBV5-6; CDR3 protein: VSRWSTGTQY
CDR3 length: 11; V gene: TRBV29-1; CDR3 protein: SVYLASDYGYT
CDR3 length: 11; V gene: TRBV5-6; CDR3 protein: ASSLSAGGEQF
CDR3 length: 13; V gene: TRBV6-2/TRBV6-3; CDR3 protein: SSSYSESFYNEQF
CDR3 length: 16; V gene: TRBV4-2; CDR3 protein: VSSREPRRTGAGYTIY
CDR3 length: 12; V gene: TRBV12-3/TRBV12-4; CDR3 protein: ASSLRHLNPAAF
CDR3 length: 13; V gene: TRBV6-1; CDR3 protein: ASSEDAGGYNEQL
CDR3 length: 10; V gene: TRBV11-2; CDR3 protein: SSCPGGYEQC
CDR3 length: 14; V gene: TRBV18; CDR3 protein: VSSPKRASGQETQY
CDR3 length: 11; V gene: TRBV12-3/TRBV12-4; CDR3 protein: ASTNRESQPQH
CDR3 length: 15; V gene: TRBV11-1; CDR3 protein: ASSFRVTSGIKNIHY
CDR3 length: 12; V gene: TRBV10-3; CDR3 protein: TTTGTGNTGELF
CDR3 length: 13; V gene: TRBV4-2; CDR3 protein: ASSLTSISIDTQY
CDR3 length: 12; V gene: TRBV20-1; CDR3 protein: SASQGGGSYEQY
CDR3 length: 13; V gene: TRBV30; CDR3 protein: AWSEASGYTGELF
CDR3 length: 16; V gene: TRBV6-1; CDR3 protein: ASSEAKFGLAGENEQF